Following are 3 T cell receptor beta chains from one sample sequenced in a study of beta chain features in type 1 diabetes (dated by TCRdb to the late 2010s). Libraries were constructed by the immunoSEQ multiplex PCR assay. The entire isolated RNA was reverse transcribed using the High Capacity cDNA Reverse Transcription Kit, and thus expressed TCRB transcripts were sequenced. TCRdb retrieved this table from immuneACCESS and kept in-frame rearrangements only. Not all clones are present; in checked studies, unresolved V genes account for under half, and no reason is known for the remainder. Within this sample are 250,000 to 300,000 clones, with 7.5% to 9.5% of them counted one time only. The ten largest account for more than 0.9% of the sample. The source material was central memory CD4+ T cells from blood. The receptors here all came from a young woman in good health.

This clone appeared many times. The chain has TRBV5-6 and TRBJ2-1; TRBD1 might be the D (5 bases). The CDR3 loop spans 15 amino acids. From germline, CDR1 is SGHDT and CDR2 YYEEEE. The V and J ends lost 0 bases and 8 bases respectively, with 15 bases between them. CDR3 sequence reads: CASSLGGRVIDEQFF. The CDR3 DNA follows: TGTGCCAGCAGCTTGGGAGGCAGGGTGATCGATGAGCAGTTCTTC.

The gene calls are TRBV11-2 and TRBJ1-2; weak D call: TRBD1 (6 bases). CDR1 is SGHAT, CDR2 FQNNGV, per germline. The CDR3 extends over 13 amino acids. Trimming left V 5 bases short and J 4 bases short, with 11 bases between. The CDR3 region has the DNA TGTGCCAGCAGCGTGGACAGCGGCTATGGCTACACCTTC. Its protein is CASSVDSGYGYTF.

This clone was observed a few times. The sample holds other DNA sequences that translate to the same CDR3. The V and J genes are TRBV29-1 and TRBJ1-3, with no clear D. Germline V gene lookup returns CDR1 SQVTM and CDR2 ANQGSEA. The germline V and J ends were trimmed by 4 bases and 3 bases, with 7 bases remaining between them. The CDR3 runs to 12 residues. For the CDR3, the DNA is TGCAGCGTTGGGACTGGTGGAAACACCATATATTTT. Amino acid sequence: CSVGTGGNTIYF.